Below, 2 T cell receptor beta chains from the same sample are listed, as sequenced in a study of shared clonotypes between healthy human individuals. TCRdb's table, derived via immunoSEQ multiplex PCR, lists solely in-frame clones and lacks some. The sample has approximately 180,000 clones; approximately 92% are singletons. Input material: naive CD4+ T cells sorted from blood. Stated subset: CD45RA+ positively selected. Receptor source: a woman aged 25 to 39 in good health.

The chain combines TRBV9 with TRBJ2-5, with D possibly TRBD1 on 6 matching bases. Trimming pared 4 bases from V and 1 base from J, leaving 11 bases between. This CDR3 spans 14 amino acids. Germline V gives CDR1 SGDLS, CDR2 YYNGEE. The CDR3 DNA reads as TGTGCCAGCAGCCTGATGGACAGCCAAGAGACCCAGTACTTC. Translated: CASSLMDSQETQYF.

The V gene is TRBV28, the J gene TRBJ1-5; D gene uncertain. Trimming stripped 3 bases from V and 5 bases from J, with 5 bases between. The germline V gene encodes CDR1 MDHEN and CDR2 SYDVKM. This CDR3 has 12 amino acids. CDR3 in amino acids: CASSFTDQPQHF. CDR3 in DNA: TGTGCCAGCAGTTTTACAGATCAGCCCCAGCATTTT.